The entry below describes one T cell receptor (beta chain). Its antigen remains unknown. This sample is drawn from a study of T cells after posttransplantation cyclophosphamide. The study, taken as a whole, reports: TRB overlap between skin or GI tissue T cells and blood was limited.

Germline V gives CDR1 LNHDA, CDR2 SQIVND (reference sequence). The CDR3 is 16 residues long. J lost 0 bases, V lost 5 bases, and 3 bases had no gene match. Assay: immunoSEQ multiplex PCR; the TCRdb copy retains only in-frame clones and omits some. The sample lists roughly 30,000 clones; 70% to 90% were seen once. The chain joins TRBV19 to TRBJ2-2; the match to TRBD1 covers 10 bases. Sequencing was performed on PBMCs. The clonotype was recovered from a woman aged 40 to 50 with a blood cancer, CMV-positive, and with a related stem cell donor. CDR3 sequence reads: CASSRDRGANTGELFF. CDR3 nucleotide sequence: TGTGCCAGTAGTCGGGACAGGGGAGCGAACACCGGGGAGCTGTTTTTT.